This T cell receptor (beta chain) appears in the sequencing data of a study of T cells in Graves' hyperthyroidism and ophthalmopathy. Study-level results: The authors' 13 V-J model separated ophthalmopathy from stable hyperthyroidism. Blood held most thyroid clonotypes expanded above 0.001 frequency. The model anticipated ophthalmopathy a median around six months pre-onset.

Template material for amplifying TCR beta CDR3 regions consisted of RNA transcripts. Carried out on the TCR CDR3, a first-round RT-PCR used the HTBI primer set. TCRdb re-analysed the multiplex PCR reads in MiXCR, keeping a single row per CDR3 protein. The sample records around 500,000 distinct CDR3 sequences, 20% to 25% being singletons. Comments on this clonotype: The antigen is undetermined.

Germline V gene sequence: CDR1 SGDLS, CDR2 YYNGEE. Between the trimmed V and J ends, which lost 2 bases and 4 bases, there was a span of 11 bases. The CDR3 is 14 amino acids. The receptor was derived from a woman between 70 and 85 years old with Graves' ophthalmopathy. The sequencing input was blood. The V and J genes are TRBV9 and TRBJ2-3; the D call may be TRBD1 or TRBD2 (5 bases each). The CDR3 sequence is CASSVSQGPDTQYF. The CDR3, as DNA: TGTGCCAGCAGCGTCTCCCAGGGACCAGATACGCAGTATTTT.